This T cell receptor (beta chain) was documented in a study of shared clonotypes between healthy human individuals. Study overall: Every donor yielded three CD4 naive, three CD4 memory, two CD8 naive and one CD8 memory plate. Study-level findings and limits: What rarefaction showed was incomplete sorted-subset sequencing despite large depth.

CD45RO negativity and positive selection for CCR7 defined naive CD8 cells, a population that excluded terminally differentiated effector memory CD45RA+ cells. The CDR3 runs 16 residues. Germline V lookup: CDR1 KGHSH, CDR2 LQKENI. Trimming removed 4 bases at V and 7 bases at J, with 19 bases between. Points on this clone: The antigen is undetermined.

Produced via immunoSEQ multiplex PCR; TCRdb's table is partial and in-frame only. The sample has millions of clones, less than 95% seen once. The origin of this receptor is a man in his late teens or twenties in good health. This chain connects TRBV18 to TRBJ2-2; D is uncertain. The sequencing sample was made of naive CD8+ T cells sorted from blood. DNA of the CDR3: TGTGCCAGCTCACTAGGAGTGTCGGATTTTTTCGGGGAGCTGTTTTTT. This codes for CASSLGVSDFFGELFF.